This is a list of T cell receptor beta chains from one sample in a study of cytomegalovirus exposure and HLA in healthy donors. Assay used: immunoSEQ multiplex PCR; TCRdb lists only in-frame clones, some missing. The sample lists 150,000 to 200,000 clones, roughly 87% occurring once. The sequenced sample was PBMCs. The receptors derive from a woman in her thirties in good health and CMV-seronegative. Each CDR3 is given with its conserved first and last residue. D genes are given only for firm matches.

D	V	J	CDR3	DNA
NA	TRBV18	TRBJ1-4	CASHLGGEKLFF	TGTGCCAGCCACCTTGGGGGCGAAAAACTGTTTTTT
NA	TRBV21-1	TRBJ2-1	CASKWLGGNEQFF	TGTGCCAGCAAGTGGCTAGGGGGCAATGAGCAGTTCTTC
NA	TRBV29-1	TRBJ2-3	CSVDNGVDTQYF	TGCAGCGTAGACAACGGCGTAGATACGCAGTATTTT
TRBD1	TRBV25-1	TRBJ2-5	CASSKGAVETQYF	TGTGCCAGCAGTAAGGGGGCGGTGGAGACCCAGTACTTC
NA	TRBV9	TRBJ1-3	CASSPLLSTGNTIYF	TGTGCCAGCAGCCCCCTGCTCAGTACGGGAAACACCATATATTTT
TRBD2	TRBV2	TRBJ2-2	CASRLAGFTGELFF	TGTGCCAGCAGACTAGCGGGTTTCACCGGGGAGCTGTTTTTT
NA	TRBV7-8	TRBJ2-7	CASSSDSSYEQYF	TGTGCCAGCAGCTCGGACAGCTCCTACGAGCAGTACTTC
TRBD2	TRBV27	TRBJ2-7	CASSPSGTSAYEQYF	TGTGCCAGCAGTCCGTCAGGGACTAGCGCCTACGAGCAGTACTTC
TRBD1	TRBV7-6	TRBJ2-7	CASSPSPGTGRVQYF	TGTGCCAGCAGCCCTAGCCCCGGGACAGGGCGGGTGCAGTACTTC
NA	TRBV2	TRBJ2-3	CASLRDTTDTQYF	TGTGCCAGCCTCCGGGACACCACAGATACGCAGTATTTT
TRBD1	TRBV30	TRBJ1-5	CAWKRPGQGSNQPQHF	TGTGCCTGGAAGAGACCCGGACAGGGAAGCAATCAGCCCCAGCATTTT
NA	TRBV29-1	TRBJ2-2	CSARSAGELFF	TGCAGCGCCAGGTCGGCCGGGGAGCTGTTTTTT
TRBD1	TRBV11-2	TRBJ2-7	CASRFGQGSYEQYF	TGTGCCAGCAGGTTTGGACAGGGGAGCTACGAGCAGTACTTC
NA	TRBV7-9	TRBJ1-3	CASSLGSVSGNTIYF	TGTGCCAGCAGCTTAGGGAGCGTCTCTGGAAACACCATATATTTT
NA	TRBV27	TRBJ1-2	CASRARGLNYGYTF	TGTGCCAGCAGGGCAAGGGGGTTGAACTATGGCTACACCTTC
TRBD2	TRBV5-1	TRBJ2-7	CASSLGGGRAIEQYF	TGCGCCAGCAGCTTGGGTGGCGGGAGGGCCATCGAGCAGTACTTC
TRBD2	TRBV5-1	TRBJ2-5	CASSFTGGREETQYF	TGCGCCAGCAGCTTCACGGGAGGCCGGGAAGAGACCCAGTACTTC